Detailed here is one T cell receptor (beta chain). Original analysis: Quantification of nucleated cells was approximated via reference gene primer amplification. The data were produced by immunoSEQ multiplex PCR, yet TCRdb's version contains in-frame clones alone and is incomplete. Clone size and the V and J calls come from that table; the DNA yielded D and trimming. The sample has about 150,000 clones, around four fifths seen once. CDR1 is LGHDT and CDR2 is YNNKEL in the germline V gene (reference sequence). The CDR3 covers 14 residues. V shed 1 base and J 7 bases; nucleotides not matched to a gene: 3. The sample comes from a study of blood T cell repertoires in COVID-19. Study-level background: From the United States, Italy and Spain came samples of acute and convalescent COVID-19. PBMCs, B-cell-depleted T cells, or T cells were the source of the cDNA or gDNA that made up the material.

The receptor comes from a woman older than 75 with acute or convalescent COVID-19. Material: peripheral blood. The gene calls are TRBV3-1 (or the pseudogene TRBV3-2) and TRBJ1-5, with 8 bases that match TRBD1. The CDR3, as DNA: TGTGCCAGCAGCCAAGCAGGGGGCTGGCAGCCCCAGCATTTT. It translates to CASSQAGGWQPQHF.